A selection of T cell receptor beta chains follows, all from one sample in a study of identifying expanded T cells in peripheral blood. Method: immunoSEQ multiplex PCR; TCRdb's copy keeps in-frame clones and lacks some. The table lists 95,000 to 150,000 clones, roughly 80% of them singletons. The sequencing input was blood. Source of these receptors: a person between 18 and 75 years old in good health. The CDR3 runs from the conserved cysteine through the conserved F or W. The order of the fields is CDR3 protein, CDR3 DNA, V gene, D gene, J gene, clone size. A D gene is named only where the DNA matches it firmly. For some rows the clone size is stated as once, few or many, or as a class when expanded; others skip it.

CDR3 protein: CASSLGTGVREQYF; CDR3 DNA: TGTGCCAGCAGCTTAGGGACAGGGGTACGCGAGCAGTACTTC; V gene: TRBV5-6; D gene: TRBD1; J gene: TRBJ2-7; clone size: -
CDR3 protein: CASSLYINQPQHF; CDR3 DNA: TGTGCCAGCAGCTTATATATCAATCAGCCCCAGCATTTT; V gene: TRBV5-5; D gene: -; J gene: TRBJ1-5; clone size: -
CDR3 protein: CASSSQYGEQYF; CDR3 DNA: TGTGCCAGCAGTTCCCAGTACGGCGAGCAGTACTTC; V gene: TRBV6-5; D gene: -; J gene: TRBJ2-7; clone size: once
CDR3 protein: CASSLPGQAYQETQYF; CDR3 DNA: TGTGCCAGCAGCTTGCCCGGACAGGCGTATCAAGAGACCCAGTACTTC; V gene: TRBV5-8; D gene: TRBD1; J gene: TRBJ2-5; clone size: -
CDR3 protein: CASSLSGNTEAFF; CDR3 DNA: TGCGCCAGCAGCCTATCGGGGAACACTGAAGCTTTCTTT; V gene: TRBV4-1; D gene: -; J gene: TRBJ1-1; clone size: few
CDR3 protein: CASSQEGAGTGTYEQYF; CDR3 DNA: TGCGCCAGCAGCCAAGAAGGGGCCGGGACAGGGACCTACGAGCAGTACTTC; V gene: TRBV4-3; D gene: TRBD1; J gene: TRBJ2-7; clone size: -
CDR3 protein: CASSIFGAGVHGYTF; CDR3 DNA: TGTGCCAGTAGTATCTTCGGGGCAGGGGTGCATGGCTACACCTTC; V gene: TRBV19; D gene: -; J gene: TRBJ1-2; clone size: -
CDR3 protein: CAWDSPGGLATNEKLFF; CDR3 DNA: TGTGCCTGGGACAGCCCGGGGGGTTTGGCGACTAATGAAAAACTGTTTTTT; V gene: TRBV30; D gene: -; J gene: TRBJ1-4; clone size: -
CDR3 protein: CASSFGQAQETQYF; CDR3 DNA: TGCGCCAGCAGCTTTGGGCAGGCCCAAGAGACCCAGTACTTC; V gene: TRBV5-1; D gene: -; J gene: TRBJ2-5; clone size: once
CDR3 protein: CASSLFSGGAGTGELFF; CDR3 DNA: TGCGCCAGCAGCTTGTTTTCCGGGGGTGCGGGCACCGGGGAGCTGTTTTTT; V gene: TRBV5-1; D gene: -; J gene: TRBJ2-2; clone size: -
CDR3 protein: CASSRQGPLLQETQYF; CDR3 DNA: TGTGCCAGCAGCCGTCAGGGTCCCCTTCTTCAAGAGACCCAGTACTTC; V gene: TRBV7-8; D gene: -; J gene: TRBJ2-5; clone size: -
CDR3 protein: CASSPLTDRVHGYTF; CDR3 DNA: TGTGCCAGCAGCCCGCTTACAGACAGGGTCCATGGCTACACCTTC; V gene: TRBV11-2; D gene: TRBD1; J gene: TRBJ1-2; clone size: -
CDR3 protein: CASSLGAGGYGYTF; CDR3 DNA: TGTGCCAGCAGCTTAGGGGCAGGGGGCTATGGCTACACCTTC; V gene: TRBV7-9; D gene: TRBD1; J gene: TRBJ1-2; clone size: -
CDR3 protein: CASSLISAGANVLTF; CDR3 DNA: TGCGCCAGCAGCTTGATTAGTGCCGGGGCCAACGTCCTGACTTTC; V gene: TRBV5-1; D gene: -; J gene: TRBJ2-6; clone size: -
CDR3 protein: CASSGTSQPQHF; CDR3 DNA: TGTGCCAGCAGTGGTACAAGTCAGCCCCAGCATTTT; V gene: TRBV6-1; D gene: -; J gene: TRBJ1-5; clone size: -
CDR3 protein: CSVTVGAGDEQYF; CDR3 DNA: TGCAGCGTTACGGTGGGGGCGGGTGACGAGCAGTACTTC; V gene: TRBV29-1; D gene: -; J gene: TRBJ2-7; clone size: -
CDR3 protein: CASIRTGRGEKLFF; CDR3 DNA: TGTGCCAGCATACGGACAGGGCGGGGGGAAAAACTGTTTTTT; V gene: TRBV2; D gene: TRBD1; J gene: TRBJ1-4; clone size: -
CDR3 protein: CASSASPGNTEAFF; CDR3 DNA: TGTGCCAGCAGCGCCTCTCCAGGGAACACTGAAGCTTTCTTT; V gene: TRBV9; D gene: -; J gene: TRBJ1-1; clone size: few
CDR3 protein: CASSREGRTDTQYF; CDR3 DNA: TGTGCCAGCTCAAGGGAGGGGCGGACAGATACGCAGTATTTT; V gene: TRBV5-8; D gene: TRBD2; J gene: TRBJ2-3; clone size: -
CDR3 protein: CASSLGPDYEQYF; CDR3 DNA: TGTGCCAGCAGTTTAGGACCGGACTACGAGCAGTACTTC; V gene: TRBV27; D gene: -; J gene: TRBJ2-7; clone size: -
CDR3 protein: CASSQGPTGELFF; CDR3 DNA: TGTGCCAGCAGTCAAGGGCCCACCGGGGAGCTGTTTTTT; V gene: TRBV2; D gene: -; J gene: TRBJ2-2; clone size: -
CDR3 protein: CASTEGFRNYGYTF; CDR3 DNA: TGTGCCAGCACAGAAGGCTTCCGTAACTATGGCTACACCTTC; V gene: TRBV7-9; D gene: -; J gene: TRBJ1-2; clone size: -
CDR3 protein: CAFSGGGTDTQYF; CDR3 DNA: TGTGCCTTCTCAGGGGGGGGCACAGATACGCAGTATTTT; V gene: TRBV30; D gene: -; J gene: TRBJ2-3; clone size: -
CDR3 protein: CASSLVPGNTEAFF; CDR3 DNA: TGCGCCAGCAGCTTGGTCCCGGGGAACACTGAAGCTTTCTTT; V gene: TRBV5-1; D gene: -; J gene: TRBJ1-1; clone size: once
CDR3 protein: CASSEQLGSNQPQHF; CDR3 DNA: TGTGCCAGCAGTGAGCAGCTGGGGAGCAATCAGCCCCAGCATTTT; V gene: TRBV2; D gene: -; J gene: TRBJ1-5; clone size: -
CDR3 protein: CASITGGGFYGYTF; CDR3 DNA: TGTGCCAGCATCACTGGAGGGGGCTTTTATGGCTACACCTTC; V gene: TRBV28; D gene: TRBD1; J gene: TRBJ1-2; clone size: -
CDR3 protein: CATSSRGNEKLFF; CDR3 DNA: TGTGCCACCAGCAGCAGGGGGAATGAAAAACTGTTTTTT; V gene: TRBV15; D gene: TRBD1; J gene: TRBJ1-4; clone size: -
CDR3 protein: CASSLANTGELFF; CDR3 DNA: TGTGCCAGCAGCCTCGCGAACACCGGGGAGCTGTTTTTT; V gene: TRBV6-5; D gene: -; J gene: TRBJ2-2; clone size: few
CDR3 protein: CASSFETRELFF; CDR3 DNA: TGCGCCAGCAGCTTTGAGACCAGGGAGCTGTTTTTT; V gene: TRBV5-1; D gene: -; J gene: TRBJ2-2; clone size: few
CDR3 protein: CASSLGDRGLTDTQYF; CDR3 DNA: TGCGCCAGCAGCTTGGGGGACAGGGGTCTGACAGATACGCAGTATTTT; V gene: TRBV5-1; D gene: TRBD1; J gene: TRBJ2-3; clone size: -
CDR3 protein: CASSPIISGSSGNTIYF; CDR3 DNA: TGTGCCAGCTCACCTATTATCTCGGGGAGCTCTGGAAACACCATATATTTT; V gene: TRBV18; D gene: -; J gene: TRBJ1-3; clone size: -
CDR3 protein: CASSSRTGSSYEQYF; CDR3 DNA: TGTGCCAGCAGTTCCCGGACGGGAAGCTCCTACGAGCAGTACTTC; V gene: TRBV7-8; D gene: -; J gene: TRBJ2-7; clone size: -
CDR3 protein: CASSQDHFVRSGTEAFF; CDR3 DNA: TGCGCCAGCAGCCAAGATCATTTCGTTCGGAGCGGCACTGAAGCTTTCTTT; V gene: TRBV4-3; D gene: -; J gene: TRBJ1-1; clone size: -
CDR3 protein: CASSLDGQSYEQYF; CDR3 DNA: TGCGCCAGCAGCTTGGATGGACAGTCCTACGAGCAGTACTTC; V gene: TRBV5-1; D gene: -; J gene: TRBJ2-7; clone size: once
CDR3 protein: CASSQEPGVMSGYTF; CDR3 DNA: TGCGCCAGCAGCCAAGAACCCGGAGTGATGAGTGGCTACACCTTC; V gene: TRBV4-3; D gene: -; J gene: TRBJ1-2; clone size: once
CDR3 protein: CASSYERIAGNTIYF; CDR3 DNA: TGTGCCAGCAGTTACGAACGGATTGCTGGAAACACCATATATTTT; V gene: TRBV6-6; D gene: -; J gene: TRBJ1-3; clone size: once
CDR3 protein: CASSQARAGETQYF; CDR3 DNA: TGCGCCAGCAGCCAAGCCAGGGCGGGAGAGACCCAGTACTTC; V gene: TRBV4-3; D gene: -; J gene: TRBJ2-5; clone size: -
CDR3 protein: CASSLTAWEAGTEAFF; CDR3 DNA: TGTGCCAGCAGCTTGACCGCTTGGGAGGCGGGCACTGAAGCTTTCTTT; V gene: TRBV5-5; D gene: -; J gene: TRBJ1-1; clone size: -
CDR3 protein: CAISESWASTRNYEQYF; CDR3 DNA: TGTGCCATCAGTGAGTCCTGGGCTAGCACCAGAAATTACGAGCAGTACTTC; V gene: TRBV10-3; D gene: -; J gene: TRBJ2-7; clone size: -
CDR3 protein: CASNLGDRGYEQYF; CDR3 DNA: TGTGCCAGCAACTTAGGAGACAGGGGTTACGAGCAGTACTTC; V gene: TRBV13; D gene: TRBD1; J gene: TRBJ2-7; clone size: once
CDR3 protein: CASSPERDSPLHF; CDR3 DNA: TGTGCCAGCTCACCAGAAAGGGATTCACCCCTCCACTTT; V gene: TRBV18; D gene: -; J gene: TRBJ1-6; clone size: few
CDR3 protein: CAWSKIRIGEAFF; CDR3 DNA: TGTGCCTGGAGTAAGATAAGGATCGGCGAAGCTTTCTTT; V gene: TRBV30; D gene: -; J gene: TRBJ1-1; clone size: -
CDR3 protein: CASSSYGTEKETQYF; CDR3 DNA: TGTGCCAGCAGTTCCTACGGGACAGAAAAAGAGACCCAGTACTTC; V gene: TRBV6-5; D gene: TRBD1; J gene: TRBJ2-5; clone size: -
CDR3 protein: CASSRPLDASGNTIYF; CDR3 DNA: TGTGCCAGTAGTAGGCCCCTGGACGCATCTGGAAACACCATATATTTT; V gene: TRBV19; D gene: -; J gene: TRBJ1-3; clone size: -
CDR3 protein: CASSLGQDITDTQYF; CDR3 DNA: TGTGCCAGCAGCCTAGGACAGGACATCACAGATACGCAGTATTTT; V gene: TRBV7-9; D gene: TRBD1; J gene: TRBJ2-3; clone size: -
CDR3 protein: CASRGVLGYNEQFF; CDR3 DNA: TGTGCCAGCAGGGGGGTACTAGGGTACAATGAGCAGTTCTTC; V gene: TRBV6-6; D gene: -; J gene: TRBJ2-1; clone size: -
CDR3 protein: CASSYPGTGAPEAFF; CDR3 DNA: TGTGCCAGCAGTTACCCCGGGACAGGGGCTCCTGAAGCTTTCTTT; V gene: TRBV6-5; D gene: TRBD1; J gene: TRBJ1-1; clone size: -
CDR3 protein: CASSPGGNQPQHF; CDR3 DNA: TGTGCCAGCAGCCCGGGGGGGAATCAGCCCCAGCATTTT; V gene: TRBV6-5; D gene: -; J gene: TRBJ1-5; clone size: -
CDR3 protein: CASSYSPGLTDTQYF; CDR3 DNA: TGTGCCAGCAGTTACTCGCCGGGACTCACAGATACGCAGTATTTT; V gene: TRBV6-5; D gene: -; J gene: TRBJ2-3; clone size: -
CDR3 protein: CASNLDNHNEKLFF; CDR3 DNA: TGTGCCAGCAACTTAGACAACCATAATGAAAAACTGTTTTTT; V gene: TRBV2; D gene: -; J gene: TRBJ1-4; clone size: -
CDR3 protein: CASSSFRQGGVYGYTF; CDR3 DNA: TGTGCCAGCAGTTCCTTCCGACAGGGGGGGGTCTATGGCTACACCTTC; V gene: TRBV6-6; D gene: TRBD1; J gene: TRBJ1-2; clone size: -
CDR3 protein: CASSWGAGAYEQYF; CDR3 DNA: TGTGCCAGTAGCTGGGGAGCGGGGGCCTACGAGCAGTACTTC; V gene: TRBV19; D gene: TRBD2; J gene: TRBJ2-7; clone size: -
CDR3 protein: CASSLGIQETQYF; CDR3 DNA: TGTGCCAGCAGCTTAGGGATCCAAGAGACCCAGTACTTC; V gene: TRBV7-2; D gene: -; J gene: TRBJ2-5; clone size: -
CDR3 protein: CASSSQGGRLGREQYF; CDR3 DNA: TGTGCCAGCAGCTCCCAAGGGGGCAGGTTGGGGAGGGAGCAGTACTTC; V gene: TRBV11-2; D gene: -; J gene: TRBJ2-7; clone size: -
CDR3 protein: CASSQDRTGNQPQHF; CDR3 DNA: TGCGCCAGCAGCCAAGACCGGACAGGCAATCAGCCCCAGCATTTT; V gene: TRBV4-1; D gene: -; J gene: TRBJ1-5; clone size: -
CDR3 protein: CASSVAVLTPPDTQYF; CDR3 DNA: TGTGCCAGCAGCGTAGCGGTCCTTACACCCCCAGATACGCAGTATTTT; V gene: TRBV9; D gene: -; J gene: TRBJ2-3; clone size: -
CDR3 protein: CASSEPFRGGATDTQYF; CDR3 DNA: TGTGCCAGCAGTGAACCCTTTCGGGGGGGGGCGACAGATACGCAGTATTTT; V gene: TRBV6-1; D gene: TRBD2; J gene: TRBJ2-3; clone size: -
CDR3 protein: CASSDGATIYGYTF; CDR3 DNA: TGTGCCAGCAGCGACGGAGCGACCATCTATGGCTACACCTTC; V gene: TRBV2; D gene: -; J gene: TRBJ1-2; clone size: -
CDR3 protein: CASSEVGKGDNVLTF; CDR3 DNA: TGTGCCAGCAGTGAAGTTGGGAAAGGGGACAACGTCCTGACTTTC; V gene: TRBV6-1; D gene: -; J gene: TRBJ2-6; clone size: -